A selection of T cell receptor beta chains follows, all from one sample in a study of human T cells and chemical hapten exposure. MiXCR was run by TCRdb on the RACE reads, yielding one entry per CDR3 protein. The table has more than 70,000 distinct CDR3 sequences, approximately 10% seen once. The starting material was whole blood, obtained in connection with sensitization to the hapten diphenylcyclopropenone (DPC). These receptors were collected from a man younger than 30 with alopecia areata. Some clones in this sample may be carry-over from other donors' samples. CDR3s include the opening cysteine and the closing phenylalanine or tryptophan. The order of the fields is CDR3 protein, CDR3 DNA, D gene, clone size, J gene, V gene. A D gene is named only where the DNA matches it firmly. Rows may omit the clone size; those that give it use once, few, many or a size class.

CASSSRMPWEQYF	TGTGCCAGCAGCTCTCGAATGCCCTGGGAGCAGTACTTC	-	many	TRBJ2-7	TRBV5-4
CASRGGARELFF	TGCGCCAGCAGAGGGGGCGCCAGGGAGCTGTTTTTT	TRBD1	-	TRBJ2-2	TRBV10-2
CASSLSRSTDTQYF	TGTGCCAGCAGCTTATCCAGAAGCACAGATACGCAGTATTTT	-	-	TRBJ2-3	TRBV7-2
CASSIFEITGELFF	TGTGCCAGTAGTATCTTCGAGATCACCGGGGAGCTGTTTTTT	-	many	TRBJ2-2	TRBV19
CASSQIDGYTF	TGTGCCAGCAGTCAGATCGACGGCTACACCTTC	-	-	TRBJ1-2	TRBV2
CAISRKADEAFF	TGTGCCATCAGTCGCAAGGCCGATGAAGCTTTCTTT	-	-	TRBJ1-1	TRBV10-3
CSVTQAEFLEAFF	TGCAGCGTTACCCAGGCCGAATTTCTGGAAGCTTTCTTT	-	few	TRBJ1-1	TRBV29-1
CASSLDGGQPQHF	TGTGCCAGCAGCTTAGATGGGGGCCAGCCCCAGCATTTT	-	many	TRBJ1-5	TRBV7-3
CASSLGIAPDTQYF	TGCGCCAGCAGCTTGGGGATAGCTCCAGATACGCAGTATTTT	-	-	TRBJ2-3	TRBV5-1
CASRQQLSNEKLFF	TGTGCCAGCAGACAACAACTATCTAATGAAAAACTGTTTTTT	-	-	TRBJ1-4	TRBV7-2
CASSLKSTGTQYF	TGTGCCAGCAGCTTAAAAAGTACGGGGACCCAGTACTTC	-	few	TRBJ2-5	TRBV7-3
CASSLTGRTGYTF	TGTGCCAGCAGCTTAACTGGGCGGACTGGCTACACCTTC	-	many	TRBJ1-2	TRBV7-2
CASSLAQLTGGQYF	TGTGCCAGCAGCTTAGCGCAATTGACAGGCGGGCAGTACTTC	-	many	TRBJ2-7	TRBV7-9
CASSRGQSANTGELFF	TGCGCCAGCAGCCGTGGACAGTCCGCGAACACCGGGGAGCTGTTTTTT	-	few	TRBJ2-2	TRBV4-3
CASSPLLNSPLHF	TGTGCCAGCAGTCCTTTGCTTAATTCACCCCTCCACTTT	-	many	TRBJ1-6	TRBV6-4
CASSPIVGELFF	TGTGCCAGCAGCCCTATAGTAGGGGAGCTGTTTTTT	-	-	TRBJ2-2	TRBV7-2
CASSLREAANYGYTF	TGTGCCAGCAGCCTCCGGGAGGCCGCTAACTATGGCTACACCTTC	-	few	TRBJ1-2	TRBV7-9
CAIRPPEQETQYF	TGTGCCATCAGACCCCCGGAACAAGAGACCCAGTACTTC	-	-	TRBJ2-5	TRBV10-3